This T cell receptor (beta chain) was profiled in a study of T cells in Graves' hyperthyroidism and ophthalmopathy (dated by TCRdb to the late 2010s). The study in broad terms: Peripheral blood was collected at initial diagnosis, before any treatment. To identify distinguishing TCR V-J signatures, a discovery cohort of about 95 patients was used, comprising 43 with Graves' ophthalmopathy and 57 with stable Graves' hyperthyroidism. Whether ophthalmopathy could be predicted prospectively was tested in an independent validation cohort made up of under 20 hyperthyroidism patients plus 17 patients who later progressed to ophthalmopathy. The roughly 91 discovery patients were randomly divided into training and test sets at a 7:3 ratio. In addition, the study compared T-cell repertoires in thyroid tissue and in blood from roughly six Graves' hyperthyroidism patients. Following sampling, methimazole starting at 30 mg daily was given to hyperthyroidism patients, and high-dose intravenous methylprednisolone was given to ophthalmopathy patients. The paper reports TCR Vbeta CDR3 sequencing of more than 120 peripheral blood samples: around 41 ophthalmopathy, 75 to 80 hyperthyroidism and around 17 progressor patients. On the study overall, not on this receptor specifically: In validation, the model predicted progression to ophthalmopathy with around 71% sensitivity and 72.22% specificity, a median of 6.5 months before onset. Most expanded thyroid clonotypes (frequency above 0.001) were also found in blood, which suggests that blood repertoires may mirror thyroid immune responses. No statistical method was used to fix the sample size in advance, and group allocation was not hidden from the investigators. A model built on a 13 V-J signature distinguished ophthalmopathy from stable hyperthyroidism, reaching 85% to 90% sensitivity and 81.08% specificity in cross-validation and 80%/75% in testing.

The TCR beta CDR3 regions were amplified from the RNA transcripts. The TCR CDR3 was subjected to a first round of RT-PCR using the HTBI primer set and the Qiagen OneStep RT-PCR kit. Libraries were constructed in a second round of multiplex PCR, after which size selection and purification were carried out. Paired-end sequencing of the libraries was performed with 100 bp reads on an Illumina HiSeq2000. The source study handled its data this way. SOAPnuke was used to process the raw data, throwing out any read that contained adapters or uncalled bases, had a mean Phred below 15, or lacked an exact constant-primer or identifier match. High-quality paired reads were merged with COPE v1.2.5, and unique nucleotide sequences were defined as clonotypes. MiTCR v1.1 was used to align the clonotypes against IMGT TRBV, TRBD and TRBJ reference segments. The analysis included only V-J combinations with a frequency above 0.0001, which together covered 99% to 99.2% of the repertoires. The TCS score was defined as the ratio of F50 (clonal expansion) to E x V (chaos), calculated using BLOSUM62-based TCRdist between CDR3 peptides within each V-J. Welch's t-statistics and random forest reduced roughly 540 V-J features to under 15, which were used in a naive Bayes classifier (R e1071). TCRdb handled the public reads itself, with Q25 trimming in fastp and clone calling in MiXCR, and kept productive beta chains. Identical CDR3 protein sequences are pooled into one entry, listed with their most common genes and DNA. These V and J calls originate from TCRdb's pipeline instead of the authors' own analysis. Recorded for this sample are hundreds of thousands of distinct CDR3 sequences; around a sixth of them occurred a single time. Approximately 14% of the sample goes to the ten largest clones.

Graves' hyperthyroidism was defined as stable when no progression to ophthalmopathy occurred over 18 months of follow-up. The hyperthyroidism patients were between 18 and 65 years old and newly diagnosed, with a disease duration of less than 2 months. The study excluded patients with uncontrolled infections, other autoimmune diseases, pregnancy or lactation. Diagnoses relied on clinical symptoms, serum thyroxine and TRAb, thyroid ultrasound and orbital computed tomography. PBMCs were isolated from about 9.2 ml of fresh peripheral blood by Ficoll-Paque density gradient centrifugation. Total RNA was extracted using Trizol reagent, and RNA quality was assessed on an Agilent 2100 Bioanalyzer. This clonotype has a count of ten or more. What this receptor recognizes is not known. Qualities for individual bases were not recorded, and no much larger clone is one base off. The receptor comes from a woman aged 18-29 years with Graves' hyperthyroidism. The sequenced material came from blood.

The DNA sequence reads TGTGCCAGCAGCTATCATAGCGGGTCGGACACCGGGGAGCTGTTTTTT. Its coded protein is CASSYHSGSDTGELFF. The chain is assembled from TRBV7-6 and TRBJ2-2, and TRBD2 aligns with 7 junction nucleotides. Inclusive of the bounding cysteine and phenylalanine, the CDR3 is 16 residues long. The read is trimmed to its CDR3 DNA, 48 bases read in frame from base 1. Relative to germline, V is missing 4 bases and J is missing 3 bases, with 8 bases of the junction outside any gene match. As encoded in the germline V gene, CDR1 is SGHVS while CDR2 is FNYEAQ.